The source of this T cell receptor (beta chain) is a study of beta chain features in type 1 diabetes. The study reverse transcribed the entire isolated RNA, so it sequenced expressed TCRB transcripts. The table came from immunoSEQ multiplex PCR; TCRdb's copy has only in-frame clones and leaves some out. The profile shows 200,000 to 250,000 clones, approximately 11% of them singletons. Study findings and constraints: PCR might favor shorter templates, but any such skew would affect patients and controls equally.

Of note for this clone: Its target is unknown.

In germline, CDR1 is GTSNPN, CDR2 SVGIG (reference sequence). The germline V and J ends were trimmed by 0 bases and 3 bases, with 12 bases remaining between them. The CDR3 is 14 residues long. The specimen sequenced was central memory CD4+ T cells from blood. The chain joins TRBV30 to TRBJ2-7; D possibly corresponds to TRBD2 (6 bases). The sequence derives from a man aged 18 to 29 in good health. The CDR3 bases are TGTGCCTGGAGTGTGGGAACTAGCATCTACGAGCAGTACTTC. Its translation is CAWSVGTSIYEQYF. The entire variable domain, with the rest obtained from reference TRBV30 and TRBJ2-7, is as follows: SQTIHQWPATLVQPVGSPLSLECTVEGTSNPNLYWYRQAAGRGLQLLFYSVGIGQISSEVPQNLSASRPQDRQFILSSKKLLLSDSGFYLCAWSVGTSIYEQYFGPGTRLTVT.